These T cell receptor beta chains were read from a single sample in a study of blood T cell repertoires in COVID-19. Assay used: immunoSEQ multiplex PCR; TCRdb lists only in-frame clones, some missing. The repertoire holds some 270,000 clones, with approximately 90% as singletons. Sample: PBMCs or T cells enriched from blood (not recorded which). The origin of the receptors is a man between 40 and 49 years old who had been exposed to COVID-19. CDR3s include the opening cysteine and the closing phenylalanine or tryptophan. A D gene is named only where the DNA matches it firmly. Only some rows state a clone size, as once, few, many or a class for expanded clones.

clone size	D gene	V gene	J gene	CDR3 DNA	CDR3 protein
NA	NA	TRBV5-6	TRBJ1-2	TGTGCCAGCAGCTTGTCGTCCTTTAACTATGGCTACACCTTC	CASSLSSFNYGYTF
NA	TRBD2	TRBV5-6	TRBJ2-7	TGTGCCAGCAGCCTCGGACTAGCGGGAGGGAGCTCCTACGAGCAGTACTTC	CASSLGLAGGSSYEQYF
once	TRBD1	TRBV28	TRBJ1-3	TGTGCCAGCAGTTCACTTACAGGGGACAATGGAAACACCATATATTTT	CASSSLTGDNGNTIYF
NA	NA	TRBV5-1	TRBJ2-1	TGCGCCAGCAGCTTGGCAGGGAACTCCTACAATGAGCAGTTCTTC	CASSLAGNSYNEQFF
once	NA	TRBV11-2	TRBJ2-5	TGTGCCAGCAGCTTAGAGTTTAGGAGAGAGACCCAGTACTTC	CASSLEFRRETQYF
NA	NA	TRBV7-6	TRBJ1-1	TGTGCCAGCAGCTTAGCCTCCGGACAGAGGAACACTGAAGCTTTCTTT	CASSLASGQRNTEAFF
NA	TRBD1	TRBV4-3	TRBJ2-3	TGCGCCAGCAGCCGCCAGCGCGAACAGGGGGCAGATACGCAGTATTTT	CASSRQREQGADTQYF
NA	TRBD2	TRBV28	TRBJ2-2	TGTGCCAGCATCGGGGCAAGGGAACTAGCGGGAGTAAGGGGCACCGGGGAGCTGTTTTTT	CASIGARELAGVRGTGELFF
NA	NA	TRBV13	TRBJ2-3	TGTGCCAGCCGCATCGGGAGTCGCACAGATACGCAGTATTTT	CASRIGSRTDTQYF
NA	TRBD1	TRBV30	TRBJ1-4	TGTGCCTGGAGTGGGGGGACAGGGCGTCTGGACCTGTTTTTT	CAWSGGTGRLDLFF
few	NA	TRBV5-1	TRBJ2-7	TGCGCCAGCAGCCAGGGATCACCCTCCTACGAGCAGTACTTC	CASSQGSPSYEQYF
NA	TRBD1	TRBV19	TRBJ1-4	TGTGCCAGTAGTAGCCTCCGGGACAGGGGGAGAGAAGAAAAACTGTTTTTT	CASSSLRDRGREEKLFF
NA	NA	TRBV12-3/TRBV12-4	TRBJ1-3	TGTGCCAGCGGGGGGAGGGCTGGAAACACCATATATTTT	CASGGRAGNTIYF
NA	NA	TRBV14	TRBJ1-1	TGTGCCAGCAGCCAAGATCCCGGGTTCACTGAAGCTTTCTTT	CASSQDPGFTEAFF
NA	TRBD1	TRBV28	TRBJ2-7	TGTGCCAGCAGGGGGACAGGGCGCGCCTACGAGCAGTACTTC	CASRGTGRAYEQYF
NA	TRBD2	TRBV27	TRBJ2-1	TGTGCCAGCAGTTTATCGTCTTTAGCGGGAGGCCACTCCTACAATGAGCAGTTCTTC	CASSLSSLAGGHSYNEQFF
NA	TRBD1	TRBV5-1	TRBJ1-4	TGCGCCAGCAGCTGGACAGGGGAGGGTGAAAAACTGTTTTTT	CASSWTGEGEKLFF
once	NA	TRBV6-5	TRBJ2-7	TGTGCCAGCAGTTCGGGACTCCCCTACGAGCAGTACTTC	CASSSGLPYEQYF
NA	NA	TRBV2	TRBJ1-4	TGTGCCAGCACCCGAGTAGCAGGGGAACTGTTTTTT	CASTRVAGELFF
NA	TRBD1	TRBV30	TRBJ1-5	TGTGCCTGGAGTGTAGGGACAGGGGATAGTCAGCCCCAGCATTTT	CAWSVGTGDSQPQHF
few	TRBD1	TRBV6-5	TRBJ1-4	TGTGCCAGCAGTTCCAGACAGGGGAGGGAAAAACTGTTTTTT	CASSSRQGREKLFF
NA	NA	TRBV19	TRBJ2-7	TGTGCCAGTTCTTCCGGGACTGCATTCTACGAGCAGTACTTC	CASSSGTAFYEQYF
NA	TRBD1	TRBV18	TRBJ1-1	TGTGCCAGCTCTCGCGAACGGACAGGGAACACTGAAGCTTTCTTT	CASSRERTGNTEAFF
NA	NA	TRBV12-3/TRBV12-4	TRBJ1-2	TGTGCCAGCAGGGCACAGGGCAACTATGGCTACACCTTC	CASRAQGNYGYTF
NA	TRBD1	TRBV28	TRBJ1-2	TGTGCCAGCAGTTATAGTGGGACAGGGTCTTTGAAGATAGACACCTTC	CASSYSGTGSLKIDTF
NA	TRBD2	TRBV30	TRBJ2-2	TGTGCCTGGTTAGCGGGAGCCGGGGAGCTGTTTTTT	CAWLAGAGELFF
once	TRBD1	TRBV28	TRBJ2-5	TGTGCCAGCAGTACCGACAGGGCGGAGACCCAGTACTTC	CASSTDRAETQYF
NA	NA	TRBV19	TRBJ2-7	TGTGCCAGTAGTAAGATGGACGGGGTAGGGTCCCACGAGCAGTACTTC	CASSKMDGVGSHEQYF
NA	NA	TRBV15	TRBJ2-7	TGTGCCACCAGCAGAGGACGGGGAGGCTACGAGCAGTACTTC	CATSRGRGGYEQYF
NA	NA	TRBV7-6	TRBJ2-1	TGTGCCAGCAGCTTAGAGGCGGGCGTAACCTACAATGAGCAGTTCTTC	CASSLEAGVTYNEQFF
NA	TRBD1	TRBV28	TRBJ1-2	TGTGCCAGCAGCCCCGGGACAGTCGGGGGCTACACCTTC	CASSPGTVGGYTF
NA	NA	TRBV6-1	TRBJ1-4	TGTGCCAGCAGTGATCGTTGGCAGGGTGGTGAAAAACTGTTTTTT	CASSDRWQGGEKLFF
NA	NA	TRBV21-1	TRBJ1-4	TGTGCCAGCAGCAAAGACGCGGGACAGGGGGATGAAAAACTGTTTTTT	CASSKDAGQGDEKLFF
NA	NA	TRBV19	TRBJ1-6	TGTGCCAGTAGTCCCAGAAATTCACCCCTCCACTTT	CASSPRNSPLHF
NA	TRBD2	TRBV28	TRBJ2-7	TGTGCCAGCAGCATCGGGACTAGCGGGAGCCACAGATTC	CASSIGTSGSHRF
NA	NA	TRBV7-2	TRBJ2-2	TGTGCCAGCAGCAGTGACTACACCGGGGAGCTGTTTTTT	CASSSDYTGELFF
NA	NA	TRBV6-1	TRBJ1-2	TGTGCCAGCAGTGAAGAAGGGAGTGGCTACACCTTC	CASSEEGSGYTF
NA	TRBD1	TRBV7-9	TRBJ1-4	TGTGCCAGCAGCCCAAGGGACAGGGAAAATGAAAAACTGTTTTTT	CASSPRDRENEKLFF
NA	NA	TRBV28	TRBJ2-7	TGTGCCAGCGGGAGCGGACTCACCTACGAGCAGTACTTC	CASGSGLTYEQYF
NA	TRBD1	TRBV12-3/TRBV12-4	TRBJ1-1	TGTGCCAGCAGCCCCGGGACAGGGGAAGAAGCTTTCTTT	CASSPGTGEEAFF
NA	TRBD1	TRBV30	TRBJ1-1	TGTGCCTGGAACCGACAGGGTGGAACTGAAGCTTTCTTT	CAWNRQGGTEAFF
NA	TRBD2	TRBV5-4	TRBJ2-5	TGTGCCAGCAGCCGCGGGGCTAGCGGGATAGGGGAGACCCAGTACTTC	CASSRGASGIGETQYF
once	NA	TRBV29-1	TRBJ1-1	TGCAGCTCCAGGGAGGCCCCGAACACTGAAGCTTTCTTT	CSSREAPNTEAFF
NA	TRBD1	TRBV18	TRBJ2-7	TGTGCCAGCTCACCACAGAACAGGGGGAACGAGCAGTACTTC	CASSPQNRGNEQYF
NA	NA	TRBV28	TRBJ1-6	TGTGCCAGCAAAATGGGGGGGGGATTCAGCTCCTATAATTCACCCCTCCACTTT	CASKMGGGFSSYNSPLHF
NA	TRBD2	TRBV5-1	TRBJ2-5	TGCGCCAGCAGCTTGGGCCTTGGGAGGGAAATAGAGACCCAGTACTTC	CASSLGLGREIETQYF
NA	NA	TRBV29-1	TRBJ2-2	TGCAGCGTCCGGAGTTCGATGAACACCGGGGAGCTGTTTTTT	CSVRSSMNTGELFF
NA	TRBD2	TRBV6-2/TRBV6-3	TRBJ2-1	TGTGCCAGCAGTTACGGCGGGAGTGGGAATGAGCAGTTCTTC	CASSYGGSGNEQFF
NA	TRBD2	TRBV7-6	TRBJ2-1	TGTGCCAGCAGCTTAGGGACTAGCGGGAGCTCCAATGAGCAGTTCTTC	CASSLGTSGSSNEQFF
NA	TRBD1	TRBV7-9	TRBJ1-5	TGTGCCAGCAGCCGGGGACAGCACAATCAGCCCCAGCATTTT	CASSRGQHNQPQHF
NA	NA	TRBV5-1	TRBJ1-3	TGCGCCAGCAGCTTGGCAGGGACTGGAAACACCATATATTTT	CASSLAGTGNTIYF
NA	NA	TRBV4-1	TRBJ2-7	TGCGCCAGCAGCTGGGAGGTTGACGGCGGGGCCTACGAGCAGTACTTC	CASSWEVDGGAYEQYF